The following is a T cell receptor (beta chain) sequence with its context. The data are from a study of shared clonotypes between healthy human individuals. The CDR3 is 15 amino acids. CDR1 is SGDLS and CDR2 is YYNGEE in the germline V gene. The ends lost 1 base at V and 5 bases at J; junction bases unmatched: 6. Clones were read by immunoSEQ multiplex PCR, and TCRdb kept only the in-frame ones, dropping some. The sample consists of just over 2,000,000 clones, around 95% of them appearing once. Material: naive CD4+ T cells sorted from blood. Subset denoted: CD45RA+ positively selected. The chain joins TRBV9 to TRBJ1-5; 7 bases fit TRBD1. This receptor was obtained from a young man in good health. The CDR3 region has the DNA TGTGCCAGCAGCGTAACCCCCCAGGGGGATCAGCCCCAGCATTTT. Amino acids: CASSVTPQGDQPQHF.